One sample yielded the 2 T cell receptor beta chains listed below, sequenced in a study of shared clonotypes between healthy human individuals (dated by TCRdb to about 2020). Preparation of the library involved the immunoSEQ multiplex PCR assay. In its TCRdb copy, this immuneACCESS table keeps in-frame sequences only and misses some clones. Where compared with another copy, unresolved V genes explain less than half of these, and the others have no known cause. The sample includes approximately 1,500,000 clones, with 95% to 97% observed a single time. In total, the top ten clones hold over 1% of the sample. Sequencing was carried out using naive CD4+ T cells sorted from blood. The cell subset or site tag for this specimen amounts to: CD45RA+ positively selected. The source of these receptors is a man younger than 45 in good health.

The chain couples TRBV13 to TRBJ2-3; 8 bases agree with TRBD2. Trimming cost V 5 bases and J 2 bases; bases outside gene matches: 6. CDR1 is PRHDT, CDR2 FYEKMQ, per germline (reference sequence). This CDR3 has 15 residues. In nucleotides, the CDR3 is TGTGCCAGCAGCCCGCGGGAGGTTGACACAGATACGCAGTATTTT. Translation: CASSPREVDTDTQYF.

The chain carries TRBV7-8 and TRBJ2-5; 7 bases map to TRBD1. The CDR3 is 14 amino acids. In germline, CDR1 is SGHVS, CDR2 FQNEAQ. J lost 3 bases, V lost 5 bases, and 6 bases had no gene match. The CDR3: CASSRPDREETQYF. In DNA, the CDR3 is TGTGCCAGCAGCCGCCCCGACAGGGAAGAGACCCAGTACTTC.